Presented here are 4 T cell receptor beta chains from one specimen sequenced in a study of blood T cells in healthy people across ages. It was with a sample-barcoded 5' primer and a J-beta primer mix that a second PCR of about 6 to 11 cycles was run. TCRdb ran MiXCR on the 5' RACE reads and lists one entry per CDR3 protein. The sample contains fewer than 2 million distinct CDR3 sequences, around 42% of which appear only once. The sample taken for sequencing was blood. Receptors were obtained from a human donor in good health.

This clonotype was observed a handful of times. CDR3 region: CASSYPTGTTEAFF. CDR3 nucleotide sequence: TGTGCCAGCAGTTACCCGACGGGAACAACTGAAGCTTTCTTT. This chain connects TRBV6-2 or TRBV6-3 to TRBJ1-1, with unresolved D. V lost 2 bases and J 5 bases, leaving 12 bases between the germline ends. The CDR3 runs 14 residues. From germline, CDR1 is MNHEY and CDR2 SVGEGT.

Note on this clonotype: Germline and junction disagree at one end, which may indicate a read error. This chain joins TRBV27 and TRBJ2-3; the match to TRBD1 covers 8 bases. The V gene's germline CDR1 is MNHEY and CDR2 SMNVEV (reference sequence). The CDR3 is 14 amino acids. The CDR3 is CANSYRGSTDTQYF. For the CDR3, the DNA is TGTGCCAACAGTTACAGGGGGTCTACAGATACGCAGTATTTT.

V is TRBV5-1 and J is TRBJ2-3; 13 positions match TRBD2. Looked up from germline, CDR1 is SGHRS and CDR2 is YFSETQ. CDR3 length equals 15 residues. V lost 8 bases, J lost 5 bases, and 8 bases stayed unmatched. CDR3 in amino acids: CASISGTSGEDTQYF. In DNA form, the CDR3 reads TGCGCCAGTATCTCGGGGACTAGCGGGGAAGATACGCAGTATTTT.

V gene TRBV20-1 combines with J gene TRBJ2-1; TRBD2 matches at 8 bases. The CDR3 runs to 17 residues. Looked up from germline, CDR1 is DFQATT and CDR2 is SNEGSKA (reference sequence). Losses at the gene ends were 0 bases for V and 4 bases for J; bases not matched to a gene: 11. The CDR3 protein is CSARDWGTSGHYNEQFF. The CDR3 DNA reads as TGCAGTGCTAGAGATTGGGGCACTAGCGGACATTACAATGAGCAGTTCTTC.